The entry below describes one T cell receptor beta chain. Its antigen is unknown. There are no base qualities to consult, and no much larger clone falls within one base. From cysteine to phenylalanine, the CDR3 is 13 amino acids long. The entry retains the CDR3 DNA only, 39 bases that are in frame from base 1. Taken from the germline V gene, the CDR1 and CDR2 loops are SGDLS and YYNGEE. Deletion took 0 bases off V and 7 bases off J, with a span of 10 bases between the germline ends. TCRbeta CDR3 regions were amplified from genomic DNA by means of the immunoSEQ Assay, a bias-controlled multiplex PCR. Processing in the source paper ran as follows. Within the assay, amplification of reference gene primers was used to estimate how many nucleated cells each sample contained. Sequence reads were collapsed and filtered to measure the absolute abundance of every unique TCRbeta CDR3 rearrangement. For each sample, productive Simpson clonality was calculated as the square root of Simpson's diversity index over productive rearrangements. TCRdb took over this immuneACCESS table, retaining in-frame rearrangements with V and J assigned. Such tables are incomplete; in checked studies, under half of the missing clones stem from an unresolved V gene, and the remainder is unexplained. V, J and clone size were drawn from that table, and D and trimming were deduced from the DNA. The sample profile shows a few hundred thousand clones; about nine tenths of them were found once. The top ten clones comprise roughly 2.8% of the sample.

The data are from a study of blood T cell repertoires in COVID-19 (dated by TCRdb to 2020 to 2021). Study-level background: Collaborator samples came from the United States, Italy and Spain and covered acute and convalescent phases of COVID-19. The material from the prospective study consisted of cDNA or gDNA derived from T cells, B-cell-depleted T cells, or PBMCs. Subjects who had been exposed to COVID-19, were actively infected with it, or had recovered from it provided the deeply sampled blood TCRbeta repertoires that made up the dataset. The repertoires were made available in a free public database intended to serve as a resource for research on the immune response to SARS-CoV-2. Samples came from the ongoing ImmuneRACE study (first 160 participants) plus 1,254 subjects from 6 global collaborators. Nearly every sample came with metadata listing a de-identified subject ID, COVID-19 status, age in years and sex. Where available, HLA class I and class II types were obtained from metadata supplied by the sample provider rather than from assay-based typing. Points the paper makes about the study in general: Clinical and demographic metadata were provided uncurated, with the amount varying by source and participant.

In Seattle, one collaborating source enrolled patients while the infection was active and tracked those patients longitudinally over the course of disease. Whole blood was collected in K2EDTA tubes by collaborating institutions according to the institutions' own protocols. For TCRbeta analysis, collaborators shipped samples as frozen whole blood, isolated PBMCs, or DNA extracted from either of those sample types. The TCR originated in a woman aged 25 to 39 with COVID-19, enrolled during active disease. This chain is built from TRBV9 and TRBJ1-1; the D gene remains uncertain. Source material: peripheral blood. The nucleotide sequence reads as follows: TGTGCCAGCAGCGTAGGTTCCGGGGATGAAGCTTTCTTT. This gives the protein CASSVGSGDEAFF.